The 8 T cell receptor beta chains presented below share a single source sample, sequenced in a study of T-cell reconstitution after alpha-beta-depleted transplantation in children. Preparing the TCRbeta library involved the use of unique molecular identifiers. MiXCR, run by TCRdb on the PCR reads, gives a single entry per CDR3 protein. The data hold approximately 400,000 distinct CDR3 sequences, with about 11% observed a single time. The input for sequencing was PBMCs from the stem cell graft donor, taken from the stem cell graft. The receptor set was obtained from a human donor who donated a stem cell graft to a child with acute myeloid leukemia.

This clonotype has only a few counts. V usage is TRBV29-1 and J usage is TRBJ1-1; D might be TRBD1 (6 bases). Trimming stripped 6 bases from V and 3 bases from J, with 17 bases between. The CDR3 extends over 14 amino acids. Per germline, CDR1 SQVTM and CDR2 ANQGSEA. CDR3 nucleotides: TGCAGCGTAAGACCCCGGGGGGCGGACACTGAAGCTTTCTTT. Translated: CSVRPRGADTEAFF.

Many counts were recorded for this clonotype. This rearrangement joins TRBV4-3 to TRBJ1-3; no firm D call. Per the germline V gene, CDR1 is LGHNA and CDR2 is YSLEER. Trimming cost V 0 bases and J 2 bases, with 17 bases left between them. This CDR3 has 18 residues. CDR3 coding DNA: TGCGCCAGCAGCCAAGATTTGAGCCCTTCACTTACTGGAAACACCATATATTTT. Its protein is CASSQDLSPSLTGNTIYF.

This clonotype was recorded at least ten times. The genes are TRBV5-4 and TRBJ2-1, with TRBD2 matching over 8 bases. The CDR3 contains 15 residues. Germline V CDR1 and CDR2: SGHNT, YYREEE (reference sequence). The junction had 10 bases not matched to a gene; V was cut back by 3 bases and J by 8 bases. The DNA for the CDR3 is TGTGCCAGCAGCTCGGGGGGGCGTTATCCGTATGAGCAGTTCTTC. Its protein is CASSSGGRYPYEQFF.

This clonotype was seen at least ten times. This chain links TRBV20-1 with TRBJ2-7; D may correspond to TRBD1 or TRBD2 (5 bases each). Trimming cost V 3 bases and J 6 bases, with 15 bases left between them. The CDR3 sequence is 13 residues long. Germline CDR1 DFQATT, CDR2 SNEGSKA (reference sequence). The CDR3 spells CSASRDLVLEQYF. The CDR3 nucleotides read TGCAGTGCTAGCCGGGACCTAGTGCTCGAGCAGTACTTC.

The chain employs TRBV10-1 and TRBJ2-3; maybe TRBD2 (5 bases). Trimming removed 0 bases at V and 5 bases at J, with 9 bases between. Germline CDR1 and CDR2: WNHNN and SYGVQD (reference sequence). This CDR3 contains 14 residues. The CDR3 is CASSESGRGDTQYF. For the CDR3, the DNA is TGCGCCAGCAGTGAGTCGGGCCGGGGAGATACGCAGTATTTT.

This clonotype was seen a handful of times. The chain links TRBV5-1 to TRBJ2-5, with 14 bases lining up with TRBD2. The CDR3 is 16 amino acids. V trimming: 4 bases; J trimming: 2 bases; junction bases outside the gene matches: 4. CDR1 is SGHRS, CDR2 YFSETQ, per germline. The CDR3 bases are TGCGCCAGCAGCCGGGGGACTAGCGGGGGTCAAGAGACCCAGTACTTC. Amino acids: CASSRGTSGGQETQYF.

In regard to this clonotype: A read error is possible here, since a much larger clone lies one base away. Since the CDR3 does not end with the conserved phenylalanine or tryptophan, this likely comes from a read error. The chain combines TRBV7-9 with TRBJ2-5; D unclear. Trimming took off 2 bases at V and 2 bases at J, with 9 bases between the two ends. The CDR3 runs to 14 residues. Germline CDR1 reads SEHNR; CDR2 reads FQNEAQ (reference sequence). CDR3 coding DNA: TGTGCCAGCAGCTTAAGTACACCTCAAGAGACCCAGTACTCC. This gives the protein CASSLSTPQETQYS.

This clonotype showed up many times. V and J are TRBV20-1 and TRBJ1-1; maybe TRBD1 (5 bases). The CDR3 is 14 amino acids. CDR1 DFQATT and CDR2 SNEGSKA come from the germline V gene (reference sequence). Trimming stripped 6 bases from V and 4 bases from J, with 18 bases between. CDR3 protein: CSAAEGLFFTEAFF. DNA of the CDR3: TGCAGTGCCGCAGAGGGGCTGTTTTTCACTGAAGCTTTCTTT.